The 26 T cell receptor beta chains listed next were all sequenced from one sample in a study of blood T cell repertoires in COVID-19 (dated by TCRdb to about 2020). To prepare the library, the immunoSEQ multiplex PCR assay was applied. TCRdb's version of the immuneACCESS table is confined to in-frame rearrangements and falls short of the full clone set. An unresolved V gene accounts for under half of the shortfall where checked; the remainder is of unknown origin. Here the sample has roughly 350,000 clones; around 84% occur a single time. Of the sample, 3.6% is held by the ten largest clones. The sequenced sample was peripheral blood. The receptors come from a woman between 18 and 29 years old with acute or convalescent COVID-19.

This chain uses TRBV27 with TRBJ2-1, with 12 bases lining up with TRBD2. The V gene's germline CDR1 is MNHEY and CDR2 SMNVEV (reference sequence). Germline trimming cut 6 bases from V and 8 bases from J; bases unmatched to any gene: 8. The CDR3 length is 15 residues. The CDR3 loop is CASSHLAGGPDEQFF. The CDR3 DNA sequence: TGTGCCAGCAGCCACCTAGCGGGGGGGCCGGATGAGCAGTTCTTC.

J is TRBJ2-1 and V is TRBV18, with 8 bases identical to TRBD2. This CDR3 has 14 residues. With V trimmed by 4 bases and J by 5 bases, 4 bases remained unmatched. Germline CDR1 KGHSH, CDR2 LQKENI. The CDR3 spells CASSQSGSDNEQFF. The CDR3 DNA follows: TGTGCCAGCTCACAAAGCGGGAGCGACAATGAGCAGTTCTTC.

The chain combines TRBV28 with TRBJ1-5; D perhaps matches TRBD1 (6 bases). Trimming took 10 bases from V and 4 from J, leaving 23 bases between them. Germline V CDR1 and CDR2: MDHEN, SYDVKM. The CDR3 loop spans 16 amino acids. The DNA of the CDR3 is TGTGCCATCCGTTCCCGGGACATACGAGGAAATCAGCCCCAGCATTTT. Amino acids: CAIRSRDIRGNQPQHF.

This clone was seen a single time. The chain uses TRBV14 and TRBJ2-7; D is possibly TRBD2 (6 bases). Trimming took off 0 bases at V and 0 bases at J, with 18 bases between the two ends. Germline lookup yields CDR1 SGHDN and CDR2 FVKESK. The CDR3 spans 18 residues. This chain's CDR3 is CASSQDVPKLAPSYEQYF. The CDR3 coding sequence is TGTGCCAGCAGCCAAGATGTACCCAAACTAGCCCCCTCCTACGAGCAGTACTTC. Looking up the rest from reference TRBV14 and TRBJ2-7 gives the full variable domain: EAGVTQFPSHSVIEKGQTVTLRCDPISGHDNLYWYRRVMGKEIKFLLHFVKESKQDESGMPNNRFLAERTGGTYSTLKVQPAELEDSGVYFCASSQDVPKLAPSYEQYFGPGTRLTVT.

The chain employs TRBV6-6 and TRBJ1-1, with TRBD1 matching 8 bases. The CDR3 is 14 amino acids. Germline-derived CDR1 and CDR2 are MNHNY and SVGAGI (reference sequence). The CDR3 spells CASKWDRSNTEAFF. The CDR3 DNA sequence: TGTGCTTCTAAGTGGGACAGGTCGAACACTGAAGCTTTCTTT.

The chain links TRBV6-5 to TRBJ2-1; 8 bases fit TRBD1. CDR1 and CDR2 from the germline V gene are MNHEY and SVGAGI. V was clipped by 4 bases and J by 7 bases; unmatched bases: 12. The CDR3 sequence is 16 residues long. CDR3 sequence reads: CASSSHGQGLWNEQFF. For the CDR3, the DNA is TGTGCCAGCAGTTCCCATGGACAGGGATTGTGGAATGAGCAGTTCTTC.

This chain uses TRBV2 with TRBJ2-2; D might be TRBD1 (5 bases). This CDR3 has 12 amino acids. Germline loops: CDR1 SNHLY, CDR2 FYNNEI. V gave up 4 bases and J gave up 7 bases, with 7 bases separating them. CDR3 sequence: CASSGTGGELFF. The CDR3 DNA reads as TGTGCCAGCAGTGGCACAGGCGGGGAGCTGTTTTTT.

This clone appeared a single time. The CDR3 coding sequence is TGTGCCAGCAGTTTGGCTGAAAAACTGTTTTTT. This gives the protein CASSLAEKLFF. The genes are TRBV28 and TRBJ1-4; D uncertain. The CDR3 loop spans 11 amino acids. Germline assignment: CDR1 MDHEN and CDR2 SYDVKM. V lost 3 bases, J lost 7 bases, and 3 bases lay in between. Looking up the rest from reference TRBV28 and TRBJ1-4 gives the full variable domain: DVKVTQSSRYLVKRTGEKVFLECVQDMDHENMFWYRQDPGLGLRLIYFSYDVKMKEKGDIPEGYSVSREKKERFSLILESASTNQTSMYLCASSLAEKLFFGSGTQLSVL.

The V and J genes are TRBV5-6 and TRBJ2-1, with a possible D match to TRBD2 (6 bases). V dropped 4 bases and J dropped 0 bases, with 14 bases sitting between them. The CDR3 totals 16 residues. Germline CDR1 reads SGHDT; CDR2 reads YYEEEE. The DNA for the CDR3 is TGTGCCAGCAGCCTGACGGGGGAGAGCTCCTACAATGAGCAGTTCTTC. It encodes CASSLTGESSYNEQFF.

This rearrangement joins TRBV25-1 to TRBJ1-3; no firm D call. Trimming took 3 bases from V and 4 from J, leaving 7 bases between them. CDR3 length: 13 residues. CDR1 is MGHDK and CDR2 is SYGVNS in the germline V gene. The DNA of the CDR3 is TGTGCCAGCAGTGACCGGAGAGGAAACACCATATATTTT. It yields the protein CASSDRRGNTIYF.

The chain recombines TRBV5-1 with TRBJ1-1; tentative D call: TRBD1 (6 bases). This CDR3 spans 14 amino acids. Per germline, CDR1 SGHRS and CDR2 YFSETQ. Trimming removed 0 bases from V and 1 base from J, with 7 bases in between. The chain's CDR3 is CASSLAGANTEAFF. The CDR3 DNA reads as TGCGCCAGCAGCTTGGCAGGGGCGAACACTGAAGCTTTCTTT.

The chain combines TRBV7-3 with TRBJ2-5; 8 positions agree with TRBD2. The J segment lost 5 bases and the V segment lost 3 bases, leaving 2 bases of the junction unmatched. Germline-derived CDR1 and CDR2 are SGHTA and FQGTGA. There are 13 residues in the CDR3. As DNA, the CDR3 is TGTGCCAGCAGCTTCGGGGGGGACGAGACCCAGTACTTC. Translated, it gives CASSFGGDETQYF. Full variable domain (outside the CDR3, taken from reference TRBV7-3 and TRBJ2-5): GAGVSQTPSNKVTEKGKYVELRCDPISGHTALYWYRQSLGQGPEFLIYFQGTGAADDSGLPNDRFFAVRPEGSVSTLKIQRTERGDSAVYLCASSFGGDETQYFGPGTRLLVL.

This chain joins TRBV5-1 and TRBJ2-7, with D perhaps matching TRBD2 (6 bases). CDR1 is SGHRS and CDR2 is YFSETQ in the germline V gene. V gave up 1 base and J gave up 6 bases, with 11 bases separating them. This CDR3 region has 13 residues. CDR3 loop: CASSLTGSIEQYF. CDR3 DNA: TGCGCCAGCAGCTTGACCGGGAGTATCGAGCAGTACTTC.

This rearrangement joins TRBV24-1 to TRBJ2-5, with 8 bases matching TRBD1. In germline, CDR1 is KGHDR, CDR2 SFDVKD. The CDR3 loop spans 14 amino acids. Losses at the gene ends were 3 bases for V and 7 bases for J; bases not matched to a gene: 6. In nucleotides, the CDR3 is TGTGCCACCAGTGATGGGGCAGGGACAGGGACCCAGTACTTC. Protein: CATSDGAGTGTQYF.

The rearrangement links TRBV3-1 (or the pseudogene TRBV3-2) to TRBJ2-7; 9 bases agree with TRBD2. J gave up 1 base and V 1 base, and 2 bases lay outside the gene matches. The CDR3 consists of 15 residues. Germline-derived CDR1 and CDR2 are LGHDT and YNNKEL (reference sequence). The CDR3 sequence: CASSQAAGGSYEQYF. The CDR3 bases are TGTGCCAGCAGCCAAGCGGCGGGAGGGTCCTACGAGCAGTACTTC.

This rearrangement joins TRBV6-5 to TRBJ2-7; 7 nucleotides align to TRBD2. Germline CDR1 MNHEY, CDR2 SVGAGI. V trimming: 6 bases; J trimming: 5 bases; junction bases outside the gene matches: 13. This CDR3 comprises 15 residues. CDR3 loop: CASRVEASGIHEQYF. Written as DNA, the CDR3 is TGTGCCAGCAGAGTCGAGGCTAGCGGAATACACGAGCAGTACTTC.

CDR3 amino acids: CASSYDRGTYGYTF. CDR3 nucleotides: TGTGCCAGCAGTTATGACAGGGGGACCTATGGCTACACCTTC. This chain uses TRBV6-5 with TRBJ1-2; 9 bases match TRBD1. Germline CDR1 and CDR2: MNHEY and SVGAGI. The CDR3 consists of 14 residues. V was clipped by 3 bases and J by 4 bases; unmatched bases: 3.

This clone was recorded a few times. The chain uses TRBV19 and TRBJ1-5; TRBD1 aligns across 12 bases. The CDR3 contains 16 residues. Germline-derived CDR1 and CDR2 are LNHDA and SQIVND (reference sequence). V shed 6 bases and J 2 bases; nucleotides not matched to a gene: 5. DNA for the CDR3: TGTGCCAGTAGCCCGGGACAGGGGGCTGGCAATCAGCCCCAGCATTTT. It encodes CASSPGQGAGNQPQHF. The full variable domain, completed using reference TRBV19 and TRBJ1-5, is DGGITQSPKYLFRKEGQNVTLSCEQNLNHDAMYWYRQDPGQGLRLIYYSQIVNDFQKGDIAEGYSVSREKKESFPLTVTSAQKNPTAFYLCASSPGQGAGNQPQHFGDGTRLSIL.

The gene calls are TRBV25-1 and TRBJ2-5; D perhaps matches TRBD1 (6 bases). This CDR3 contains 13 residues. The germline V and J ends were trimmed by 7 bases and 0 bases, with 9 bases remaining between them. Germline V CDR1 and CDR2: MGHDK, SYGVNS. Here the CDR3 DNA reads TGTGCCAGCATGAGGGGGAACCAAGAGACCCAGTACTTC. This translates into CASMRGNQETQYF.

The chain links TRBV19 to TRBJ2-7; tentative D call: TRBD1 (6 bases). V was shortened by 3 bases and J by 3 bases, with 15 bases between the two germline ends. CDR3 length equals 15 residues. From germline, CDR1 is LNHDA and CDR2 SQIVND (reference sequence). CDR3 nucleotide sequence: TGTGCCAGTAGTATGGCCCTTGACAGGCACTACGAGCAGTACTTC. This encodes CASSMALDRHYEQYF.

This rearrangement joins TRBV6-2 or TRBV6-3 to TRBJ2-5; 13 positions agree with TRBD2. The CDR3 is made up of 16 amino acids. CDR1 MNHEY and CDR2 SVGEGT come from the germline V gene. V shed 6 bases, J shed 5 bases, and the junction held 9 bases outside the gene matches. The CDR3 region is CASSSLGLAGRETQYF. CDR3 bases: TGTGCCAGCAGCTCACTGGGACTAGCGGGGAGGGAGACCCAGTACTTC.

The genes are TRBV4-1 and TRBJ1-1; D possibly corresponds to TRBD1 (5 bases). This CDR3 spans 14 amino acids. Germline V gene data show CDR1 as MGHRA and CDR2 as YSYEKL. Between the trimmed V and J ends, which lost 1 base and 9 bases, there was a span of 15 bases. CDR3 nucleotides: TGCGCCAGCAGCCAAGGCACGGCGGGGGGGAAAGCTTTCTTT. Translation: CASSQGTAGGKAFF.

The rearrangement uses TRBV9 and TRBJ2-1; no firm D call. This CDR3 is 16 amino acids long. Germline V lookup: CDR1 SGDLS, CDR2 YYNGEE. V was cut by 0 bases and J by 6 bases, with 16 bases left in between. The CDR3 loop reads CASSVGGESTRNEQFF. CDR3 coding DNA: TGTGCCAGCAGCGTAGGTGGAGAGTCTACTCGCAATGAGCAGTTCTTC.

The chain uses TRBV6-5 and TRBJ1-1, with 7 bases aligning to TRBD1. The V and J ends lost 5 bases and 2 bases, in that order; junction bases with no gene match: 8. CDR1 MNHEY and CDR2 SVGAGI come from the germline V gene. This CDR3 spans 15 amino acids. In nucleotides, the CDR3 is TGTGCCAGCAGTATCACGGGACAGCTTAACACTGAAGCTTTCTTT. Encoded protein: CASSITGQLNTEAFF.

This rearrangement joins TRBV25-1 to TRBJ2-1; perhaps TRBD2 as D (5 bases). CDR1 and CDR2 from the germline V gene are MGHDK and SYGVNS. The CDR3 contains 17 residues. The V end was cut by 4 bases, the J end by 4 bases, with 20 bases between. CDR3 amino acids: CASSAPWGAEDYNEQFF. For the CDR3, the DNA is TGTGCCAGCAGTGCCCCGTGGGGAGCGGAAGATTACAATGAGCAGTTCTTC.

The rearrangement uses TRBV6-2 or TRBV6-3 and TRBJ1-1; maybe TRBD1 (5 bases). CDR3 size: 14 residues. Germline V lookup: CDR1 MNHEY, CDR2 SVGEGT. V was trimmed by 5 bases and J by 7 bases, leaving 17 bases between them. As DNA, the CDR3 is TGTGCCAGCAGTCCCGGGACTCTACTTTTTGAAGCTTTCTTT. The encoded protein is CASSPGTLLFEAFF.